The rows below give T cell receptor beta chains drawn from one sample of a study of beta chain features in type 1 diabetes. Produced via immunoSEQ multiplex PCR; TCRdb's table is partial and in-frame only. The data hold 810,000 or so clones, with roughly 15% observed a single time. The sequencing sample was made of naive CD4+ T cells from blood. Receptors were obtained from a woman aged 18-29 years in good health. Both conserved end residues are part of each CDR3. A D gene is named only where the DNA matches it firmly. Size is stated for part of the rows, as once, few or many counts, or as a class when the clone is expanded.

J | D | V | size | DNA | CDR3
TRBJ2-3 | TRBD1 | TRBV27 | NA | TGTGCCAGCAGTTCCTACAGGGGGAGGACAGATACGCAGTATTTT | CASSSYRGRTDTQYF
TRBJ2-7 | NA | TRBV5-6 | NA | TGTGCCAGCAGCCCTACCCCCGGTGGCAACAACGAGCAGTACTTC | CASSPTPGGNNEQYF
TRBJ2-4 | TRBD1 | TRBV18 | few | TGTGCCAGCTCACCGTCCCGGGACAGGGAATGGGCGTACTTC | CASSPSRDREWAYF
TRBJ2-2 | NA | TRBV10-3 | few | TGTGCCATCAGTGCTAAGGACACAAACACCGGGGAGCTGTTTTTT | CAISAKDTNTGELFF
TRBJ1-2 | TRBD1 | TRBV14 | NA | TGTGCCAGCAGCGACTTCCCGGGACAGGGGCACTATGGCTACACCTTC | CASSDFPGQGHYGYTF
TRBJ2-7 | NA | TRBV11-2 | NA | TGTGCCAGCAGCTTCGGCGCGAGCTCCTACGAGCAGTACTTC | CASSFGASSYEQYF
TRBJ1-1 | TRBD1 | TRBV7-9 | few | TGTGCCAGCAGCTTAGTTATTGGGACAGCTAATAACCTTGAAGCTTTCTTT | CASSLVIGTANNLEAFF
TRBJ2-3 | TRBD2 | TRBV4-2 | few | TGTGCCAGCAGCCGAGGGACTAGAGGAGATACGCAGTATTTT | CASSRGTRGDTQYF
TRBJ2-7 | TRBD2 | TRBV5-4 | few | TGTGCCAGCAGCAGGCCCGGGACTAGTGGCACCTACGAGCAGTACTTC | CASSRPGTSGTYEQYF
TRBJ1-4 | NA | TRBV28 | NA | TGTGCCTCCGCTCCGGGGCCTTATCATGAAAAACTGTTTTTT | CASAPGPYHEKLFF
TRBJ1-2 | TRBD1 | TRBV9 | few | TGTGCCAGCAGCGTAGGGGGGGACAGCTACTATGGCTACACCTTC | CASSVGGDSYYGYTF
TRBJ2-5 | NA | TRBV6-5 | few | TGTGCCAGCAGTTACTCGTCCCCGTTCGAGACCCAGTACTTC | CASSYSSPFETQYF
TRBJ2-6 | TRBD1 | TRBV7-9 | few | TGTGCCAGCAGCAGGGACAGGGGCTCTGGGGCCAACGTCCTGACTTTC | CASSRDRGSGANVLTF
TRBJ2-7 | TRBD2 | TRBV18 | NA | TGTGCCAGCTCACCTGAAACTAGCGGGGGCTACGAGCAGTACTTC | CASSPETSGGYEQYF
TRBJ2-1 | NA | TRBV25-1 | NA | TGTGCCAGCAGCCGGGACTTCTACAATGAGCAGTTCTTC | CASSRDFYNEQFF